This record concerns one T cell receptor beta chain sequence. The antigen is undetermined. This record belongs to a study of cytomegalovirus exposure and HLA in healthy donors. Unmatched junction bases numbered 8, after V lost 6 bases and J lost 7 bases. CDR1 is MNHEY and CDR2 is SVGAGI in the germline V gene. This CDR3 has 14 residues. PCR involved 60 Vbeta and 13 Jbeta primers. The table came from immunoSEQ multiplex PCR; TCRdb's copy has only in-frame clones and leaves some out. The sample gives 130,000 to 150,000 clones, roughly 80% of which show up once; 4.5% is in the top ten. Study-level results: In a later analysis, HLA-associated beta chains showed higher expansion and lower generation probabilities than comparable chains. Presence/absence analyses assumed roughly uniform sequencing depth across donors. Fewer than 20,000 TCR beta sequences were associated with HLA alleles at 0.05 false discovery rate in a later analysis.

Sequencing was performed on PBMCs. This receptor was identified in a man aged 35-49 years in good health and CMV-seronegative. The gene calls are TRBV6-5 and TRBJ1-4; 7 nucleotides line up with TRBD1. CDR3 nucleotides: TGTGCCAGCAGACCGACAGGGCTGGCTGAAAAACTGTTTTTT. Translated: CASRPTGLAEKLFF.